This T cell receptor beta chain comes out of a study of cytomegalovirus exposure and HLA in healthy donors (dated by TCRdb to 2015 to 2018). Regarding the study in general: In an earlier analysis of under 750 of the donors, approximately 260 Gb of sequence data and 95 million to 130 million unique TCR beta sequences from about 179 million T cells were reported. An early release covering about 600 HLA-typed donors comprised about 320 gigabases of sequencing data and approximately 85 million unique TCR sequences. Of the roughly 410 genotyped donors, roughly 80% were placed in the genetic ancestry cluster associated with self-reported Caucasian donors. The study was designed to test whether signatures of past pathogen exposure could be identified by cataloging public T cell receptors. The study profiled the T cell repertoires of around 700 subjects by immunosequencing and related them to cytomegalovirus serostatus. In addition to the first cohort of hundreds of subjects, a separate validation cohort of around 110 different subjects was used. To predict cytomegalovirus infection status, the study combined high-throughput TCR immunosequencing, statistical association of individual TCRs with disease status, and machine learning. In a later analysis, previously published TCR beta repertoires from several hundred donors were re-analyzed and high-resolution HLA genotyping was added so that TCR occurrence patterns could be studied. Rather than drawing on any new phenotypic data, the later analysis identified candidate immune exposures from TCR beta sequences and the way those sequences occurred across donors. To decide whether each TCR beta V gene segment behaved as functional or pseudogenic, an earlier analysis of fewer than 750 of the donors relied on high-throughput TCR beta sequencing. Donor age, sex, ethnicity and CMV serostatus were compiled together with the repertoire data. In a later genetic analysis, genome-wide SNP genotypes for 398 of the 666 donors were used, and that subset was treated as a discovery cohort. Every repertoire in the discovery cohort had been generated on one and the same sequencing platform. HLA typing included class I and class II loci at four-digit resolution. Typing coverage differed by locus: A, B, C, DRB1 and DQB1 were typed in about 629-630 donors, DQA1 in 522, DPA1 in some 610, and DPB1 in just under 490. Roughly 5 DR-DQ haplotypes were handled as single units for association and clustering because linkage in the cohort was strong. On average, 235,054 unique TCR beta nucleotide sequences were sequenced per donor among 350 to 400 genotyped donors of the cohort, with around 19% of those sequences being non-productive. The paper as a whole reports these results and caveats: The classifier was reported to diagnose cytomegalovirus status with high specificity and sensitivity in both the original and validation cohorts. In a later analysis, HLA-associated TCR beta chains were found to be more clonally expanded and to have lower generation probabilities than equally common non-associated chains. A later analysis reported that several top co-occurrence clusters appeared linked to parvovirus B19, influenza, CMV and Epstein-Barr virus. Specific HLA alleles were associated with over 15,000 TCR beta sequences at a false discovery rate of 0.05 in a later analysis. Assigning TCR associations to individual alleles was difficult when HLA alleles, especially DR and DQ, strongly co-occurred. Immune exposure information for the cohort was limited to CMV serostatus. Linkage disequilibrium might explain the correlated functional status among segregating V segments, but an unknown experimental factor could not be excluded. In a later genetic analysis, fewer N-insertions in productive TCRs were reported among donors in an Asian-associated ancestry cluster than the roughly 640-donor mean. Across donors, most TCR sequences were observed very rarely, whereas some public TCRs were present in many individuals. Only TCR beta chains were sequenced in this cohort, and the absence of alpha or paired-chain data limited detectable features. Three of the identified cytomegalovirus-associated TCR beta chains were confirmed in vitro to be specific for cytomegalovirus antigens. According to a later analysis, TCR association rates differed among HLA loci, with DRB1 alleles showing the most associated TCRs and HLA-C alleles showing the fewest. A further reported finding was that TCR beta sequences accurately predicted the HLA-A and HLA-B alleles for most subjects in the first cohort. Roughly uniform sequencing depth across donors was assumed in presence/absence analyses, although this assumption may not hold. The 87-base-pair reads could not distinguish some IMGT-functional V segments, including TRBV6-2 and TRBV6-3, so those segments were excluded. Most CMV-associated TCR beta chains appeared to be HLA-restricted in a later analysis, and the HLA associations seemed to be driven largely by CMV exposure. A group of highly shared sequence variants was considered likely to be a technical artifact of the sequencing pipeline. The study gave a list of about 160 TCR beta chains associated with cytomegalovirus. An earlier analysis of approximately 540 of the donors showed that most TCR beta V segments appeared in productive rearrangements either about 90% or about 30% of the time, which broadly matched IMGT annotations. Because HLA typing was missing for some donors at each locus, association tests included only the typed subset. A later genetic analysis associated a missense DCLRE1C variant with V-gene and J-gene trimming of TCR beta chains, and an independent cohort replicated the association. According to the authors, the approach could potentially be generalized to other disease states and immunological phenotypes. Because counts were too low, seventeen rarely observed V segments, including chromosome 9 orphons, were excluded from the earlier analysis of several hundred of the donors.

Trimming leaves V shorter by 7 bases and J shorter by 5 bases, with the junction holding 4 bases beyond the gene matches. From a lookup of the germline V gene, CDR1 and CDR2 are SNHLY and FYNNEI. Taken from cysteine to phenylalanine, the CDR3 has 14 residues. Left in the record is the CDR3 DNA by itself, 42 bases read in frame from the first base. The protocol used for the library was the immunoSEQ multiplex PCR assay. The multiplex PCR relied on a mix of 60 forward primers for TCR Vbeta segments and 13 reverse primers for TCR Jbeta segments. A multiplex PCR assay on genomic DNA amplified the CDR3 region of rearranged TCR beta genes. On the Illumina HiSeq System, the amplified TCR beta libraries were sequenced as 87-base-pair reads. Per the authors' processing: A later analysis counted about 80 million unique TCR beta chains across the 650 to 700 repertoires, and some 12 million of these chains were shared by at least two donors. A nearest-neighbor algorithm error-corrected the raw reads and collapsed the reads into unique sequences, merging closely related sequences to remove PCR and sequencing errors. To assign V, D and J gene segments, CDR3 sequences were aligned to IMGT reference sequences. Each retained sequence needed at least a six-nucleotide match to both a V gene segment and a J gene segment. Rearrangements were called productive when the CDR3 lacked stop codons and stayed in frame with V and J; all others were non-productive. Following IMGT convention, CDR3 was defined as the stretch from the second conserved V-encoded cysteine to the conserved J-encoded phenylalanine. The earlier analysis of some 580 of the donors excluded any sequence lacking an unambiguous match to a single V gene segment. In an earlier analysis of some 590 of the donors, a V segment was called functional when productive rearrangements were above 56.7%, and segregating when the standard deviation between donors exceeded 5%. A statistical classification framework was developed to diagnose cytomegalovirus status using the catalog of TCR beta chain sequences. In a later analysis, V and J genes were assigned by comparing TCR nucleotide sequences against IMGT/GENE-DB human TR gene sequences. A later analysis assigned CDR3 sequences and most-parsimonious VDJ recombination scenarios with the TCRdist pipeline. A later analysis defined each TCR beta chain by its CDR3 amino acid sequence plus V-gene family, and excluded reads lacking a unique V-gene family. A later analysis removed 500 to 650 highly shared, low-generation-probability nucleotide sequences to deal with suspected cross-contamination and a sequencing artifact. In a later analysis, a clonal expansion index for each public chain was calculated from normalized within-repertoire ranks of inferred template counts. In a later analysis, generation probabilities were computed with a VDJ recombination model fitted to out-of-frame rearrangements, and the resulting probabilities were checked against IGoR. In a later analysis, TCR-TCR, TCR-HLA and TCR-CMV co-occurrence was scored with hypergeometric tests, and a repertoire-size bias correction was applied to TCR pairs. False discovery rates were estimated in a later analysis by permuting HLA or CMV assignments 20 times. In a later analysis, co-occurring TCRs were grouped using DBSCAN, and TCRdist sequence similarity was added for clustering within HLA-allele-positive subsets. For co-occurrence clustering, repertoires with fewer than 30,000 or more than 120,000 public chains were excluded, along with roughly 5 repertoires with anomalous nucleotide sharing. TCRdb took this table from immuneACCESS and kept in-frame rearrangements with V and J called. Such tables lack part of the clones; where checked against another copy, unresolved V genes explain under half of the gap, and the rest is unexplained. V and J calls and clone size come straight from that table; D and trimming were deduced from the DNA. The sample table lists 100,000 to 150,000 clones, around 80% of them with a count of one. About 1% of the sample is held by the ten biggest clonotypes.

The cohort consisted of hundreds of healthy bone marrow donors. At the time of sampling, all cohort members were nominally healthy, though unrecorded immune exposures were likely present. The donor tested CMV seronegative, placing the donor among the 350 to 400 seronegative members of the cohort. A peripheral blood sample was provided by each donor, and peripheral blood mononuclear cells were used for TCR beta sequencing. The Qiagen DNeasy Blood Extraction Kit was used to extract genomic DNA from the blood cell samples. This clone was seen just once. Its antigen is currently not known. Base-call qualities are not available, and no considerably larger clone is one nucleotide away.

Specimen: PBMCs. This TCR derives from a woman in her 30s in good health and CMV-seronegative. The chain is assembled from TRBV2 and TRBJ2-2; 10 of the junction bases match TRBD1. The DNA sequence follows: TGTGCCAGCAAAGGGACAGGGGTTACCGGGGAGCTGTTTTTT. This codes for CASKGTGVTGELFF.